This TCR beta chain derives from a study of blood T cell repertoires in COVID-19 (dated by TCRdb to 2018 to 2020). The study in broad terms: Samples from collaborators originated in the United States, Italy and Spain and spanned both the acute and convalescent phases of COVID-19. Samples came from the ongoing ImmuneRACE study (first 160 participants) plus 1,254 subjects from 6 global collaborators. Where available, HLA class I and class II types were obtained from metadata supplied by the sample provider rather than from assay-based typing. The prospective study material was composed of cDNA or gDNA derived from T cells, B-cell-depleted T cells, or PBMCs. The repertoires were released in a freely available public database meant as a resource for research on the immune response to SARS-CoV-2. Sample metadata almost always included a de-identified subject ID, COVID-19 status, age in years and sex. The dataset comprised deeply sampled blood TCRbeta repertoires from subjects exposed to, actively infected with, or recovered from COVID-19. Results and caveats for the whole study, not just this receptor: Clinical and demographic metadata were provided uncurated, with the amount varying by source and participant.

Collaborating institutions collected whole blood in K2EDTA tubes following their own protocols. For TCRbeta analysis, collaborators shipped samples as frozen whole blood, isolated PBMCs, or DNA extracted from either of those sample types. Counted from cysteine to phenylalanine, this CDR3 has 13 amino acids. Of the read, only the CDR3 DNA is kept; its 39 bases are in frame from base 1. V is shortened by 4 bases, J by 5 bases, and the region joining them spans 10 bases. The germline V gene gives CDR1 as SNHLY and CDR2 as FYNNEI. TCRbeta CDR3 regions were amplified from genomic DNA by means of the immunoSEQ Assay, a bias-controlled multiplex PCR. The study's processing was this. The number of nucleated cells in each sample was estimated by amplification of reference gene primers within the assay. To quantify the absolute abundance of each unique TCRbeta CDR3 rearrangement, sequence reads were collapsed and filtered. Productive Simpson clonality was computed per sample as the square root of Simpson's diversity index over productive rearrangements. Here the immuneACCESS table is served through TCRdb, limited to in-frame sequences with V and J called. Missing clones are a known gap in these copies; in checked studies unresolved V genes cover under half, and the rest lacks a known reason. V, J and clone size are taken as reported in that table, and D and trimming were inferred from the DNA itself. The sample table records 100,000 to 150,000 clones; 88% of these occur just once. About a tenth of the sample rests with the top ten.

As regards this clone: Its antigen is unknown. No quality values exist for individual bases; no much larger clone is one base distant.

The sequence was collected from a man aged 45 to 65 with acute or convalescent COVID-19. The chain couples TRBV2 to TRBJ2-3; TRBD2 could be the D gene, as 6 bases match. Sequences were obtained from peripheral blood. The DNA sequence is TGTGCCAGCAGTGGACTAGGAGTAGATACGCAGTATTTT. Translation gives CASSGLGVDTQYF.